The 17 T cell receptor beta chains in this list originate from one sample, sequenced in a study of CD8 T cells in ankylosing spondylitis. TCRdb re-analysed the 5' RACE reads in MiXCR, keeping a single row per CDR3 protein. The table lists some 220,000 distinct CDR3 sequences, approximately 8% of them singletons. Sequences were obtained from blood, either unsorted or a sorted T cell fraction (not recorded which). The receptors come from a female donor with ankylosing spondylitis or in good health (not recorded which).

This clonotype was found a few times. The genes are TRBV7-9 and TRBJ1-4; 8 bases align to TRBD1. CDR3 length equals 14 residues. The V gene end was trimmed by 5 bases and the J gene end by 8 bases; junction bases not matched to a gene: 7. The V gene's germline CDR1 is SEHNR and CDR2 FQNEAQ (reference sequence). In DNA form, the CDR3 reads TGTGCCAGCAGCCCTACAGGGGGTGCGGAAAAACTGTTTTTT. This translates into CASSPTGGAEKLFF.

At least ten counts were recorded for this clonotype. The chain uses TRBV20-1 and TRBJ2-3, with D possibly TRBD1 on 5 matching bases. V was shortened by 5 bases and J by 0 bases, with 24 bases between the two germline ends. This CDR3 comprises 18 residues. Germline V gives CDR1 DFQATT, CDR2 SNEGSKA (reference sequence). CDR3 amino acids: CSAGAERAGLYSTDTQYF. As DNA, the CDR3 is TGCAGTGCTGGGGCAGAAAGGGCAGGGTTATATAGCACAGATACGCAGTATTTT.

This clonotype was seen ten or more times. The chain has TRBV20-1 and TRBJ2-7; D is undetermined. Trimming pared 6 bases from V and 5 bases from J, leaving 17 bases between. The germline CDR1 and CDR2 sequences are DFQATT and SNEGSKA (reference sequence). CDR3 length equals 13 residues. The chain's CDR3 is CSAHMGSVNEQYF. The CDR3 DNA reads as TGCAGTGCCCATATGGGAAGCGTAAACGAGCAGTACTTC.

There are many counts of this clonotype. In nucleotides, the CDR3 is TGTGCCAGCAGCCGCAGCAATGAGCAGTTCTTC. This translates into CASSRSNEQFF. V and J are TRBV5-5 and TRBJ2-1; the D is unclear. V was trimmed by 4 bases and J by 6 bases, leaving 5 bases between them. The CDR3 is made up of 11 amino acids. From germline, CDR1 is SGHKS and CDR2 YYEKEE (reference sequence).

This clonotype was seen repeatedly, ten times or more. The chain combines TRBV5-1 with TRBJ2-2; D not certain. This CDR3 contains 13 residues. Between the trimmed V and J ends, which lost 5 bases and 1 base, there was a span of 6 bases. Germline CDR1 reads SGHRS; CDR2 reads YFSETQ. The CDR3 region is CASSFGNTGELFF. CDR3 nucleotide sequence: TGCGCCAGCAGTTTTGGGAACACCGGGGAGCTGTTTTTT.

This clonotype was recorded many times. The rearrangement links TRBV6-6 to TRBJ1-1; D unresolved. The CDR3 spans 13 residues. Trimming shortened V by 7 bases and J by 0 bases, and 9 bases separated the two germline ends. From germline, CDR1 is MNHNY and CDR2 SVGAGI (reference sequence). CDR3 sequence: CASIARLNTEAFF. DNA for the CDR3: TGTGCCAGCATTGCCAGGTTGAACACTGAAGCTTTCTTT.

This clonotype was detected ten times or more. The CDR3 loop reads CASSRGGGSGDTQYF. In DNA, the CDR3 is TGCGCCAGCAGCCGAGGCGGGGGCTCGGGGGATACGCAGTATTTT. The chain uses TRBV5-1 and TRBJ2-3; the D gene is possibly TRBD2 (7 bases). This CDR3 is built from 15 residues. Deletions cut 4 bases from V and 6 bases from J, with 18 bases between. Germline V gene lookup returns CDR1 SGHRS and CDR2 YFSETQ.

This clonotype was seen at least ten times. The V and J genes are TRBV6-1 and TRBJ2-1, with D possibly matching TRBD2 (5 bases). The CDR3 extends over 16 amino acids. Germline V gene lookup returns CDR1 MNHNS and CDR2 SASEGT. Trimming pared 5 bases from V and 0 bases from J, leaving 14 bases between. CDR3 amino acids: CASSPPGAASYNEQFF. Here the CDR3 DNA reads TGTGCCAGCAGTCCACCTGGAGCGGCCTCCTACAATGAGCAGTTCTTC.

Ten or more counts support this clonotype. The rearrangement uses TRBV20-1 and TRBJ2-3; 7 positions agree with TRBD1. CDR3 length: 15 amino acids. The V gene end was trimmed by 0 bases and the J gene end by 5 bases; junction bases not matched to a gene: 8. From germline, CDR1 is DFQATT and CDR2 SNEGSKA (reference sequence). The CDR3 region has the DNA TGCAGTGCTAGAGATTACAGGGGTGGGCGAGATACGCAGTATTTT. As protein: CSARDYRGGRDTQYF.

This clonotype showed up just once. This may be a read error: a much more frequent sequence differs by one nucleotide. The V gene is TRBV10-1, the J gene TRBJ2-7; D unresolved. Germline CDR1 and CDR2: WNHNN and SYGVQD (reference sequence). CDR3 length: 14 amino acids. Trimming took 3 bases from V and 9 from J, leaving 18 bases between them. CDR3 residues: CASSEVVSVGGQYF. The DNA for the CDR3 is TGCGCCAGCAGTGAAGTCGTCTCTGTGGGCGGGCAGTACTTC.

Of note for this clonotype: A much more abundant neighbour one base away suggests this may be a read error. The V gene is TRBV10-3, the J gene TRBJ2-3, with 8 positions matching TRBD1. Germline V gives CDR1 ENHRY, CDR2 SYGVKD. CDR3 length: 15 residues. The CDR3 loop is CVISESGQGGDTQYF. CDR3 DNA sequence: TGTGTCATCAGTGAGTCTGGACAGGGAGGAGATACGCAGTATTTT.

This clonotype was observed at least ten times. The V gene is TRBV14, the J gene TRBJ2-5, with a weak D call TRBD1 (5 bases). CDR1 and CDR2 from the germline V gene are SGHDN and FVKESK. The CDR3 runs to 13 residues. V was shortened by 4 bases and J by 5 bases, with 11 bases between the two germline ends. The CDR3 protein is CASSRQRAETQYF. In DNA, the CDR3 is TGTGCCAGCAGCCGACAGCGTGCGGAGACCCAGTACTTC.

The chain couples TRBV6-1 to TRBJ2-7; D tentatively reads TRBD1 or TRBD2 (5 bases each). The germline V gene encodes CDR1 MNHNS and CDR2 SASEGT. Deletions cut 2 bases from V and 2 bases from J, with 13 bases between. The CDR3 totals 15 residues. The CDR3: CASSELLRGTYEQYF. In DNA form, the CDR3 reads TGTGCCAGCAGTGAACTCTTGAGGGGAACCTACGAGCAGTACTTC.

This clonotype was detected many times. CDR3 residues: CASSRTDTYEQYF. The CDR3 region has the DNA TGTGCCAGCAGTCGGACGGATACCTACGAGCAGTACTTC. V gene TRBV27 combines with J gene TRBJ2-7; D not certain. V was clipped by 5 bases and J by 2 bases, with 10 bases between them. CDR1 is MNHEY and CDR2 is SMNVEV in the germline V gene (reference sequence). The CDR3 length is 13 residues.

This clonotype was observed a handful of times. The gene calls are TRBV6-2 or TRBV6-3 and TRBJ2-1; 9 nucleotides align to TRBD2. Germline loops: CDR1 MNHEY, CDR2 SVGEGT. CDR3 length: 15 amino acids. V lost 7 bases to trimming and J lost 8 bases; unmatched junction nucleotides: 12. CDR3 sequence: CASNPSGTMSDEQFF. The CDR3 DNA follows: TGTGCCAGCAATCCTAGCGGGACGATGTCGGATGAGCAGTTCTTC.

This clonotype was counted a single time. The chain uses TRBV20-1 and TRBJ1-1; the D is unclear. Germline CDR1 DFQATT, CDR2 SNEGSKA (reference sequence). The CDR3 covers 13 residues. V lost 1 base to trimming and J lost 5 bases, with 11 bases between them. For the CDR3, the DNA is TGCAGTGCTAGAGGTACCCTCGGGACTGAAGCTTTCTTT. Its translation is CSARGTLGTEAFF.

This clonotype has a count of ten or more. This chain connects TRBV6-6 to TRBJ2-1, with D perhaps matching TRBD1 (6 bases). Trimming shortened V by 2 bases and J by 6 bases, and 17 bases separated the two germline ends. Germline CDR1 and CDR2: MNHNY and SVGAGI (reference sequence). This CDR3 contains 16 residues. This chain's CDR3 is CASSYGGSGTINEQFF. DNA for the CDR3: TGTGCCAGCAGTTACGGGGGATCGGGGACAATCAATGAGCAGTTCTTC.